What follows is one TCR beta chain and its context. Its target is not known. This record belongs to a study of cytotoxic CD8 clonotypes in ibrutinib-treated CLL. Study observations and caveats: The public clonotypes identified were infrequent and showed contraction or stability on treatment.

The J segment lost 2 bases and the V segment lost 5 bases, leaving 4 bases of the junction unmatched. The CDR3 runs to 15 residues. Germline lookup yields CDR1 SGHDT and CDR2 YYEEEE. Profiled with immunoSEQ multiplex PCR; TCRdb holds only in-frame clones, not every one. The table lists 250,000 to 350,000 clones, approximately 76% of them singletons, with about 5.3% in the top ten. The sequenced sample was PBMCs, obtained at disease progression, from a patient treated with ibrutinib. This sequence was found in a human donor with chronic lymphocytic leukemia. The chain recombines TRBV5-6 with TRBJ2-3; TRBD1 matches 11 bases. The CDR3 coding sequence is TGTGCCAGCAGACAGGGACAGGGGGTCACAGATACGCAGTATTTT. It specifies CASRQGQGVTDTQYF.